The entry below gives a single T cell receptor beta chain sequence along with its context. The method was immunoSEQ multiplex PCR; TCRdb's version includes in-frame clones alone and lacks a portion of them. The repertoire has some 130,000 clones, about 87% of them found once; the top ten carry 3% to 4%. This sample is drawn from a study of blood T cell repertoires in COVID-19. The clonotype was recovered from a woman aged 60-75 years with acute or convalescent COVID-19. Sequenced material: peripheral blood.

The CDR3 DNA sequence: TGTGCCAGCTCACCTACCAGGCGGGACGAGCAGTACTTC. Residues: CASSPTRRDEQYF. This chain uses TRBV18 with TRBJ2-7, with D possibly being TRBD2 (5 bases). This CDR3 is 13 amino acids long. CDR1 and CDR2 from the germline V gene are KGHSH and LQKENI. V lost 3 bases to trimming and J lost 5 bases, with 11 bases between them.